The TCR beta chain described here comes from a study of STAT5B mutations in CD4+ large granular lymphocyte leukemia. Study-wide points: Compared with healthy controls (2/35), patient top clones favored TRBV06 (8/27).

There are 14 residues in the CDR3. Germline lookup yields CDR1 SNHLY and CDR2 FYNNEI. Trimming at V came to 6 bases and at J to 6 bases, leaving 9 bases not matched to a gene. With respect to this clone: No antigen is known for it.

TCRdb's copy holds only in-frame clones and misses some; the assay was immunoSEQ multiplex PCR. The data contain nearly 45,000 clones, 65% to 90% of them singletons. The V and J genes are TRBV2 and TRBJ2-7; TRBD1 aligns across 9 bases. This sequence originates from a human donor in good health. Sequenced sample: CD4+ T cells from blood buffy coats. The CDR3 loop is CASRIRDRAGEQYF. DNA of the CDR3: TGTGCCAGCAGGATTAGGGACAGGGCGGGCGAGCAGTACTTC.